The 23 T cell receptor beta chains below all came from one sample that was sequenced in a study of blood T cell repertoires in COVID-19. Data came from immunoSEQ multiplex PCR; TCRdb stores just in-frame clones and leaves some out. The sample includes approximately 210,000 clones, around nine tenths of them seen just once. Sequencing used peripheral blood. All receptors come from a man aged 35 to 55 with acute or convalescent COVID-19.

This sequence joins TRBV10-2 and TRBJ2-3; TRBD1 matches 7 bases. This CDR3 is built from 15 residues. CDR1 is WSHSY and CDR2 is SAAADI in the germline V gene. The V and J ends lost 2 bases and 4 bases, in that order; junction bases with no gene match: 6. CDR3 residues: CASSENNRGADTQYF. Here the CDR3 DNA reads TGCGCCAGCAGTGAGAACAACAGGGGAGCAGATACGCAGTATTTT.

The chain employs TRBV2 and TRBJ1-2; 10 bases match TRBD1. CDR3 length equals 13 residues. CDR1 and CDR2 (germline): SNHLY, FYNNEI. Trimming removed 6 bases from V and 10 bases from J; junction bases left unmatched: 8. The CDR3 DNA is TGTGCCAGCAGCGACAGGGGGCGAGCCCACTACACCTTC. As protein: CASSDRGRAHYTF.

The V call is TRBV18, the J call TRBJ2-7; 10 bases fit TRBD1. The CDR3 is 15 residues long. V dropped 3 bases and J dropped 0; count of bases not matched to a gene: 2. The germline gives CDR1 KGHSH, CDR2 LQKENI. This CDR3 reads CASSPGQGSSYEQYF. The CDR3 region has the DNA TGTGCCAGCTCACCGGGACAGGGGAGCTCCTACGAGCAGTACTTC.

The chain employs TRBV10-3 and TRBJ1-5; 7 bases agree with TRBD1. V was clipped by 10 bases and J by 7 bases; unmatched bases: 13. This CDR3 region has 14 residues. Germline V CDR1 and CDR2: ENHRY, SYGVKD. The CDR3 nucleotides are TGTGCCACCACCTCGCTAGGGGACAGCCAGCCCCAGCATTTT. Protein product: CATTSLGDSQPQHF.

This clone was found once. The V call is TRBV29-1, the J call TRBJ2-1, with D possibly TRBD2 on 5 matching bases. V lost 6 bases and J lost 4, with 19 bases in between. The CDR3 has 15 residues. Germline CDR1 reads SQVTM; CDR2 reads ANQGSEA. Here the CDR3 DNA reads TGCAGCGTAAGAGGGTCGAAGCCGATTTACAATGAGCAGTTCTTC. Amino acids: CSVRGSKPIYNEQFF.

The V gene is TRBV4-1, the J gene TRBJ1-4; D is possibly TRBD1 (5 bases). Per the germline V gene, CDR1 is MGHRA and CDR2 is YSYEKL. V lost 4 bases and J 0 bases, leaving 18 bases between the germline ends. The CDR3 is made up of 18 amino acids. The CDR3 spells CASSPRGGVDATNEKLFF. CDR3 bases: TGCGCCAGCAGCCCTCGGGGAGGGGTGGACGCAACTAATGAAAAACTGTTTTTT.

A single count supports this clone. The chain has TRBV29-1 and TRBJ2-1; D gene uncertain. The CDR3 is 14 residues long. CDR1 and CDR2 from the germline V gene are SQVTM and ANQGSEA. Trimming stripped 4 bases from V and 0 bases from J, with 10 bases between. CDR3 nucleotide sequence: TGCAGCGTTGGTCGCGCGAGCTCCTACAATGAGCAGTTCTTC. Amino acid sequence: CSVGRASSYNEQFF.

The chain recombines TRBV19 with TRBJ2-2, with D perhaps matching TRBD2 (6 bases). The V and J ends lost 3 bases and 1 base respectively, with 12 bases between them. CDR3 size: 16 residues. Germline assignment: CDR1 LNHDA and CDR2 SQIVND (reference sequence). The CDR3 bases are TGTGCCAGTAGTATTAATAGCGGAGTGAACACCGGGGAGCTGTTTTTT. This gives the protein CASSINSGVNTGELFF.

The chain's CDR3 is CASPKGCLGYTF. The CDR3 nucleotides are TGTGCCAGTCCTAAGGGGTGCTTGGGCTACACCTTC. This chain connects TRBV19 to TRBJ1-2; TRBD1 might be the D (5 bases). CDR3 length: 12 residues. Germline values: CDR1 LNHDA, CDR2 SQIVND (reference sequence). V was cut by 8 bases and J by 8 bases, with 15 bases left in between.

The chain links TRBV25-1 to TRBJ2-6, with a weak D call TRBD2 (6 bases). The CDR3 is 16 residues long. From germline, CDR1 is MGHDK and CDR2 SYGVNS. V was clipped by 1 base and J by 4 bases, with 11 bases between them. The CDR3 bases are TGTGCCAGCAGTGAATCCGGAGGGACCGGGGCCAACGTCCTGACTTTC. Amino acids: CASSESGGTGANVLTF.

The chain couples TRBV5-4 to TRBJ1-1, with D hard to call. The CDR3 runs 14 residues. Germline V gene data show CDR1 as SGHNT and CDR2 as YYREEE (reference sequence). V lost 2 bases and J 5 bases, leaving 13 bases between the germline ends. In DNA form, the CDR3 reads TGTGCCAGCAGCTTCGACGGGAGGTGGACTGAAGCTTTCTTT. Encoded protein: CASSFDGRWTEAFF.

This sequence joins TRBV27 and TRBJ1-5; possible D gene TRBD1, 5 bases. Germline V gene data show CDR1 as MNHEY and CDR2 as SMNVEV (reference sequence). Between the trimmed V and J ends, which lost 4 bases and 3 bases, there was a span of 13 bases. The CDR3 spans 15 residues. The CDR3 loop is CASSSGGGSNQPQHF. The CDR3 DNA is TGTGCCAGCAGTTCCGGTGGGGGGTCCAATCAGCCCCAGCATTTT.

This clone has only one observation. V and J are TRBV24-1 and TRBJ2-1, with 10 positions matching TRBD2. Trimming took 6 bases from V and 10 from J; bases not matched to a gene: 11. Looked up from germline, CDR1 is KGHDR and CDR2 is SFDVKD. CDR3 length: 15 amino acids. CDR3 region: CATSPSGREMKEQFF. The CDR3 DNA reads TGTGCCACCAGTCCTAGCGGGAGAGAGATGAAAGAGCAGTTCTTC.

CDR3 sequence: CASAPNRDRGSPLHF. CDR3 in DNA: TGTGCCAGCGCCCCAAACCGGGACAGGGGTTCACCCCTCCACTTT. The gene calls are TRBV6-5 and TRBJ1-6; 10 bases are a match to TRBD1. After removal of 8 bases from V and 9 bases from J, the junction contained 10 bases not matched to a gene. Germline assignment: CDR1 MNHEY and CDR2 SVGAGI. The CDR3 sequence is 15 residues long.

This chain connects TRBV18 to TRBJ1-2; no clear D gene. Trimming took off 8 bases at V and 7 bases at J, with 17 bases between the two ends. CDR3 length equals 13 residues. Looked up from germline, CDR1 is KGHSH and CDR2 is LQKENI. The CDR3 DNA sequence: TGTGCCAGCCAACAAAGCGGTCTAGGTGGCTACACCTTC. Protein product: CASQQSGLGGYTF.

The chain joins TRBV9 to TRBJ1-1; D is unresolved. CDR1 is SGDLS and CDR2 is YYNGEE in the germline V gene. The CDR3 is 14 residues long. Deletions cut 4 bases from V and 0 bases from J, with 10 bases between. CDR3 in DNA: TGTGCCAGCAGCTCTGAGGGCATGAACACTGAAGCTTTCTTT. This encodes CASSSEGMNTEAFF.

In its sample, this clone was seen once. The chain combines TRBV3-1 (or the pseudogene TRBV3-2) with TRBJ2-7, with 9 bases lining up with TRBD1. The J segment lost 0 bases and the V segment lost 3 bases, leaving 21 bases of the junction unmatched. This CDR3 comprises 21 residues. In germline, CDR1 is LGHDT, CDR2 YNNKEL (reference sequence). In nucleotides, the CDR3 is TGTGCCAGCAGCCATTCAAGGGTTATGGGACAGGGCCATCCTCTCTCCTACGAGCAGTACTTC. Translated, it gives CASSHSRVMGQGHPLSYEQYF.

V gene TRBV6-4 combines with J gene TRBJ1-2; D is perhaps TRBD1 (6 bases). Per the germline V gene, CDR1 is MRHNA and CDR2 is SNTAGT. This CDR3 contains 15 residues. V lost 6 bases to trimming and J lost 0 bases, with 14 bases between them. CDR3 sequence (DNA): TGTGCCAGCAGCTGGACAGACAGAGCTAACTATGGCTACACCTTC. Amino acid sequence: CASSWTDRANYGYTF.

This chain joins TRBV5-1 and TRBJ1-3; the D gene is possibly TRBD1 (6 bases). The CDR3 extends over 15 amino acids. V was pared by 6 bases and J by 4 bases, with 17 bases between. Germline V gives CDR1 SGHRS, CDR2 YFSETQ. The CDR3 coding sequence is TGCGCCAGCACTACGGTACAGGGTGGCGGAAACACCATATATTTT. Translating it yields CASTTVQGGGNTIYF.

The CDR3 DNA is TGTGCCTGGAGTGTCGCAAGCGGGAGGTGGGAGACCCAGTACTTC. This encodes CAWSVASGRWETQYF. The rearrangement uses TRBV30 and TRBJ2-5; 9 bases fit TRBD2. The CDR3 loop spans 15 amino acids. The germline gives CDR1 GTSNPN, CDR2 SVGIG (reference sequence). V dropped 0 bases and J dropped 5; count of bases not matched to a gene: 7.

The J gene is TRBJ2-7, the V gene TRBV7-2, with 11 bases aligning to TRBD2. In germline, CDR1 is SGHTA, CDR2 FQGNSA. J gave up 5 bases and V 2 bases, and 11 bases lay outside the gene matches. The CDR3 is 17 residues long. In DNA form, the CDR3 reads TGTGCCAGCAGCTTATATCCCGCTAGCGGGAGGTCCGACGAGCAGTACTTC. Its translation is CASSLYPASGRSDEQYF.

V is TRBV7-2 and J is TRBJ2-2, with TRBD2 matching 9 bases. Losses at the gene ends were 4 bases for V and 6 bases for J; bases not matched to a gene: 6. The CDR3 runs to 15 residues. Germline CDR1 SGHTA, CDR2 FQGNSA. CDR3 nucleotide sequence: TGTGCCAGCAGCTACGGCGGGGGGGCTGCCGGGGAGCTGTTTTTT. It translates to CASSYGGGAAGELFF.

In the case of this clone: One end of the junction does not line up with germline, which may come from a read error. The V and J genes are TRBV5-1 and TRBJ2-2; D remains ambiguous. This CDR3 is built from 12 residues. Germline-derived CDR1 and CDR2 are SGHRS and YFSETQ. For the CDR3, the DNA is TGCGCCAGCAGCTTGAACTCCGGGGAGCTGTTTTTT. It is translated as CASSLNSGELFF.